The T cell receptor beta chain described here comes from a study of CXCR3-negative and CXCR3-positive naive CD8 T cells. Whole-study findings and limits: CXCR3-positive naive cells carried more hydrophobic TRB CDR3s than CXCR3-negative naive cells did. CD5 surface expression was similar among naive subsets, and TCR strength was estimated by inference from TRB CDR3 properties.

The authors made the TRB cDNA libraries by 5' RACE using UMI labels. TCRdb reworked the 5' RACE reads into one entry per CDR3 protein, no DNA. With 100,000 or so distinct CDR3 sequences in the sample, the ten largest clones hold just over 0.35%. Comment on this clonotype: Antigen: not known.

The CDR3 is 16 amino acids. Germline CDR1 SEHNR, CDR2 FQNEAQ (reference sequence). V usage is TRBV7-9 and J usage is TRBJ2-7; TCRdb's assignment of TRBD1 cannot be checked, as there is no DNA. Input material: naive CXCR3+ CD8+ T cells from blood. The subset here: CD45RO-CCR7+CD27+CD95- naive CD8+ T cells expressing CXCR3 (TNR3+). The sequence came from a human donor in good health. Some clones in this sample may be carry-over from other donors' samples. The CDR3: CASLTRGVERDYEQYF.